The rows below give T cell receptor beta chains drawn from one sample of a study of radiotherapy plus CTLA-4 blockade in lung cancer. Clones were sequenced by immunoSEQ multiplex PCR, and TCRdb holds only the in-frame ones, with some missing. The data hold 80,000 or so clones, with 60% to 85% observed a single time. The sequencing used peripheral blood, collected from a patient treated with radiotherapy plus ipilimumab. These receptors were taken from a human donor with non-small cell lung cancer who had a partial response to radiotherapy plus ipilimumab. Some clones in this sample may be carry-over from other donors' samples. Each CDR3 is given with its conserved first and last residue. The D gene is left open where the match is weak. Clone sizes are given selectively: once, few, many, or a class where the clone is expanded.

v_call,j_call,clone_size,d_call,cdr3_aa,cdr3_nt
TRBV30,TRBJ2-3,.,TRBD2,CALSPGLAGHTDTQYF,TGTGCCTTGTCGCCGGGACTAGCGGGTCACACAGATACGCAGTATTTT
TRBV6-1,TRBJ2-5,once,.,CASRVPPEAQYF,TGTGCCAGCAGGGTTCCGCCTGAGGCCCAGTACTTC
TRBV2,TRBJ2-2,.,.,CASSESRGVSGELFF,TGTGCCAGCAGTGAATCCAGGGGGGTCTCCGGGGAGCTGTTTTTT
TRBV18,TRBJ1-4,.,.,CASSPQGATNEKLFF,TGTGCCAGCTCACCCCAGGGTGCAACTAATGAAAAACTGTTTTTT
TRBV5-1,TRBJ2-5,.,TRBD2,CASRTSAAQETQYF,TGCGCCAGCAGGACTAGCGCAGCACAAGAGACCCAGTACTTC
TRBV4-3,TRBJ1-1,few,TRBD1,CASSQFLAAGGNTEAFF,TGCGCCAGCAGCCAATTTCTTGCTGCAGGGGGGAACACTGAAGCTTTCTTT
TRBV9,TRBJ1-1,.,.,CASTPDSGTEAFF,TGTGCCAGCACCCCAGACAGTGGCACTGAAGCTTTCTTT
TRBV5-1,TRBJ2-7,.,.,CASSLGHRDEQYF,TGCGCCAGCAGCCTTGGACACAGGGACGAGCAGTACTTC
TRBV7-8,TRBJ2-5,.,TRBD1,CASSTSRGRETQYF,TGTGCCAGCAGCACGAGCAGGGGGCGAGAGACCCAGTACTTC
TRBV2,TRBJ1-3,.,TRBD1,CASSGGTAIRNTIYF,TGTGCCAGCAGTGGGGGGACAGCTATCCGAAACACCATATATTTT
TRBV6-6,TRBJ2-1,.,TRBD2,CASSPTSGSNEQFF,TGTGCCAGCAGTCCCACTAGCGGGAGTAATGAGCAGTTCTTC
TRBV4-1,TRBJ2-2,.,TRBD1,CASSRRQGMTNTGELFF,TGCGCCAGCAGCCGGAGACAGGGTATGACGAACACCGGGGAGCTGTTTTTT
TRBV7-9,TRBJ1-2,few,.,CASSFSVSNYGYTF,TGTGCCAGCAGCTTCTCTGTGTCTAACTATGGCTACACCTTC
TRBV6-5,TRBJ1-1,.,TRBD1,CASSYQGQGRDTEAFF,TGTGCCAGCAGTTACCAGGGACAGGGTCGGGACACTGAAGCTTTCTTT
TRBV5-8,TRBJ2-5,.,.,CASSPGFQETQYF,TGTGCCAGCAGCCCGGGTTTCCAAGAGACCCAGTACTTC
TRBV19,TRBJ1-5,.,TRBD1,CASTTIDRGDQPQHF,TGTGCCAGTACCACGATAGACAGGGGAGATCAGCCCCAGCATTTT
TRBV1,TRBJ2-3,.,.,CTSSPCGNQIRADTQYF,TGCACCAGCAGCCCCTGCGGCAACCAGATTCGGGCAGATACGCAGTATTTT
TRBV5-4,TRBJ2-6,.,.,CASSFPVSGANVLTF,TGTGCCAGCAGCTTTCCGGTCTCTGGGGCCAACGTCCTGACTTTC
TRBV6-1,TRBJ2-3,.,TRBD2,CASSDGTSDADTQYF,TGTGCCAGCAGTGATGGGACTAGCGACGCAGATACGCAGTATTTT
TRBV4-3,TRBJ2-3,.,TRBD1,CASSPGGFTDTQYF,TGCGCCAGCAGTCCAGGGGGCTTCACAGATACGCAGTATTTT
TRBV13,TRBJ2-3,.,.,CASSRTGDTDTQYF,TGTGCCAGCAGCCGGACCGGGGACACAGATACGCAGTATTTT
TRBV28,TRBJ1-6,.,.,CASRTGGSSYNSPLHF,TGTGCCAGCAGGACGGGAGGGAGCTCCTATAATTCACCCCTCCACTTT